The 28 T cell receptor beta chains below were found in one sample sequenced in a study of low-dose radiotherapy and immunotherapy resistance in tumors. As to time point: after trial treatment. Treatment indicated: LDRT plus nivolumab, ipilimumab, low-dose cyclophosphamide and aspirin (RACIN trial). First-strand cDNA relied on TRAV- and TRBV-specific primers spanning alpha and beta chains. TCR amplification ran 15 to 20 PCR cycles using constant-region and V-primer adapter primers. A single record per CDR3 protein comes from TCRdb applying MiXCR to the reads. The table has around 100,000 distinct CDR3 sequences, around 20% seen once. This material consisted of PBMCs, taken after low-dose radiotherapy plus immunotherapy. Receptor source: a male donor with prostate cancer.

The chain links TRBV28 to TRBJ2-7; D gene ambiguous. Per germline, CDR1 MDHEN and CDR2 SYDVKM. V shed 2 bases and J shed 5 bases, with 10 bases lying between them. The CDR3 runs to 13 residues. The DNA of the CDR3 is TGTGCCAGCAGTTTACCTCAGACGGACGAGCAGTACTTC. Translation gives CASSLPQTDEQYF.

This clonotype was observed a handful of times. This chain uses TRBV28 with TRBJ2-5; 7 nucleotides align to TRBD1. This CDR3 region has 12 residues. Germline lookup yields CDR1 MDHEN and CDR2 SYDVKM. With V trimmed by 6 bases and J by 5 bases, 3 bases remained unmatched. The CDR3 DNA sequence: TGTGCCAGCAGGGGACAGTGGGAGACCCAGTACTTC. Amino acids: CASRGQWETQYF.

This clonotype occurred many times. The gene calls are TRBV20-1 and TRBJ1-6, with D uncertain. With 2 bases removed from V and 9 bases from J, the gap between germline ends came to 11 bases. The CDR3 extends over 13 amino acids. Looked up from germline, CDR1 is DFQATT and CDR2 is SNEGSKA (reference sequence). The CDR3 is CSARSFGVSPLHF. CDR3 DNA sequence: TGCAGTGCTAGATCGTTCGGGGTTTCACCCCTCCACTTT.

This clonotype was counted many times. The chain combines TRBV14 with TRBJ1-4; D unresolved. V shed 2 bases and J shed 7 bases, with 11 bases lying between them. Looked up from germline, CDR1 is SGHDN and CDR2 is FVKESK. This CDR3 is 14 amino acids long. This CDR3 is CASSQRAVAEKLFF. The CDR3 nucleotides read TGTGCCAGCAGCCAAAGAGCCGTGGCTGAAAAACTGTTTTTT.

This clonotype was counted ten times or more. This chain joins TRBV4-1 and TRBJ1-4, with unresolved D. The V and J ends lost 0 bases and 8 bases respectively, with 13 bases between them. CDR1 is MGHRA and CDR2 is YSYEKL in the germline V gene. This CDR3 spans 15 amino acids. CDR3: CASSQEGAGGEKLFF. As DNA, the CDR3 is TGCGCCAGCAGCCAAGAAGGAGCCGGAGGGGAAAAACTGTTTTTT.

There are a few counts of this clonotype. The chain joins TRBV28 to TRBJ2-3; TRBD2 might be the D (5 bases). Germline CDR1 is MDHEN and CDR2 is SYDVKM. V was trimmed by 7 bases and J by 0 bases, leaving 11 bases between them. The CDR3 covers 14 residues. CDR3 nucleotide sequence: TGTGCCAGCATCTTAGGCGGGAGCACAGATACGCAGTATTTT. Residues: CASILGGSTDTQYF.

This clonotype was seen many times. The chain employs TRBV28 and TRBJ2-7; D assignment may be TRBD1 or TRBD2 (5 bases each). The germline CDR1 and CDR2 sequences are MDHEN and SYDVKM. This CDR3 contains 11 residues. The germline V and J ends were trimmed by 3 bases and 7 bases, with 7 bases remaining between them. CDR3 DNA sequence: TGTGCCAGCAGTTTGGGGGTTGAGCAGTACTTC. Protein: CASSLGVEQYF. Looking up the rest from reference TRBV28 and TRBJ2-7 gives the full variable domain: DVKVTQSSRYLVKRTGEKVFLECVQDMDHENMFWYRQDPGLGLRLIYFSYDVKMKEKGDIPEGYSVSREKKERFSLILESASTNQTSMYLCASSLGVEQYFGPGTRLTVT.

In its sample, this clonotype was seen a few times. V and J are TRBV5-4 and TRBJ2-2, with 9 positions matching TRBD2. The CDR3 contains 15 residues. Germline values: CDR1 SGHNT, CDR2 YYREEE (reference sequence). The ends lost 0 bases at V and 4 bases at J; junction bases unmatched: 1. The CDR3 spells CASSLGGRGTGELFF. DNA of the CDR3: TGTGCCAGCAGCTTGGGCGGGAGGGGCACCGGGGAGCTGTTTTTT.

This clonotype occurred many times. CDR3 nucleotide sequence: TGTGCCAGCAGTAGAGCTTCTAGCTCCTATAATTCACCCCTCCACTTT. This codes for CASSRASSSYNSPLHF. V is TRBV6-2 or TRBV6-3 and J is TRBJ1-6; D not certain. Germline V lookup: CDR1 MNHEY, CDR2 SVGEGT. V lost 5 bases to trimming and J lost 0 bases, with 11 bases between them. The CDR3 is made up of 16 amino acids.

In this sample, this clonotype turned up many times. V usage is TRBV11-2 and J usage is TRBJ2-7; 10 nucleotides line up with TRBD2. The CDR3 spans 15 residues. J lost 2 bases, V lost 4 bases, and 5 bases had no gene match. In germline, CDR1 is SGHAT, CDR2 FQNNGV. CDR3 residues: CASSSLSGGTYEQYF. Here the CDR3 DNA reads TGTGCCAGCAGCTCCCTTAGCGGGGGGACCTACGAGCAGTACTTC. The variable domain in full, completed from reference TRBV11-2 and TRBJ2-7, reads EAGVAQSPRYKIIEKRQSVAFWCNPISGHATLYWYQQILGQGPKLLIQFQNNGVVDDSQLPKDRFSAERLKGVDSTLKIQPAKLEDSAVYLCASSSLSGGTYEQYFGPGTRLTVT.

This clonotype was counted ten times or more. V gene TRBV7-8 combines with J gene TRBJ2-2; D ambiguous. This CDR3 contains 14 residues. V lost 5 bases to trimming and J lost 1 base, with 8 bases between them. Germline CDR1 is SGHVS and CDR2 is FQNEAQ. CDR3 loop: CASSLDWNTGELFF. The CDR3 bases are TGTGCCAGCAGCCTCGATTGGAACACCGGGGAGCTGTTTTTT.

This clonotype has a handful of counts. The gene calls are TRBV29-1 and TRBJ2-2, with TRBD1 identical over 9 bases. Germline values: CDR1 SQVTM, CDR2 ANQGSEA. This CDR3 comprises 12 residues. The chain's CDR3 is CIGQGFSGELFF. The CDR3 DNA reads TGCATCGGACAGGGGTTCTCCGGGGAGCTGTTTTTT.

This clonotype was counted at least ten times. This sequence joins TRBV20-1 and TRBJ2-1; D may be TRBD2 (6 bases). CDR3 size: 15 residues. V shed 6 bases and J shed 8 bases, with 23 bases lying between them. The V gene's germline CDR1 is DFQATT and CDR2 SNEGSKA (reference sequence). The CDR3 reads CSASPQAGYSDEQFF. The CDR3 DNA reads as TGCAGTGCCTCCCCCCAGGCGGGGTATTCGGATGAGCAGTTCTTC.

The J gene is TRBJ2-1, the V gene TRBV6-4; 7 bases are a match to TRBD2. Looked up from germline, CDR1 is MRHNA and CDR2 is SNTAGT. This CDR3 spans 15 amino acids. J was trimmed by 5 bases and V by 6 bases; bases with no gene match: 10. The CDR3 region has the DNA TGTGCCAGCAGGAAGGGAGGGTCCCTCAACAATGAGCAGTTCTTC. It encodes CASRKGGSLNNEQFF.

This rearrangement joins TRBV21-1 to TRBJ2-1; the table names TRBD2, a call not compared with the DNA. TRBV21-1 is a documented pseudogene. The CDR3 covers 19 residues. The CDR3 DNA follows: TGTGCCAGCAGCAAAGAAAGGAAGGAGAGCGGGGGGGCCTACAATGAGCAGTTCTTC. This translates into CASSKERKESGGAYNEQFF.

This clonotype was observed many times. The J gene is TRBJ1-6, the V gene TRBV2, with D tentatively TRBD1 (5 bases). The V end was cut by 4 bases, the J end by 9 bases, with 16 bases between. The CDR3 is made up of 15 amino acids. Germline V gives CDR1 SNHLY, CDR2 FYNNEI. CDR3 DNA sequence: TGTGCCAGCAGTGGGACGACCCGACAGATTTCACCCCTCCACTTT. Residues: CASSGTTRQISPLHF. Together with reference TRBV2 and TRBJ1-6, the CDR3 gives the full variable domain: EPEVTQTPSHQVTQMGQEVILRCVPISNHLYFYWYRQILGQKVEFLVSFYNNEISEKSEIFDDQFSVERPDGSNFTLKIRSTKLEDSAMYFCASSGTTRQISPLHFGNGTRLTVT.

Ten or more counts support this clonotype. At one boundary the junction diverges from the germline segment, which might be a read error. This chain uses TRBV18 with TRBJ2-3, with D possibly matching TRBD2 (5 bases). The CDR3 has 15 residues. CDR1 is KGHSH, CDR2 LQKENI, per germline. CDR3 sequence (DNA): TGTGCCAGCTCACCCCCGGACTCCTCCACACATACGCAGTATTTT. It encodes CASSPPDSSTHTQYF.

A word on this clonotype: This likely reflects a read error, since a far larger clone is one base away. This chain uses TRBV11-2 with TRBJ2-1; TRBD1 matches 9 bases. The CDR3 consists of 16 residues. V lost 5 bases to trimming and J lost 13 bases; unmatched junction nucleotides: 18. The germline gives CDR1 SGHAT, CDR2 FQNNGV. The CDR3 loop reads CASSGAGQGVGETQFF. The CDR3 region has the DNA TGTGCCAGCAGCGGGGCGGGACAGGGCGTGGGGGAGACCCAGTTCTTC.

This chain connects TRBV28 to TRBJ1-5, with TRBD1 identical over 9 bases. Germline CDR1 is MDHEN and CDR2 is SYDVKM. The length of the CDR3 is 13 residues. Trimming removed 7 bases from V and 6 bases from J; junction bases left unmatched: 4. CDR3 nucleotide sequence: TGTGCCAGCACACAGGGGGCCAGTCAGCCCCAGCATTTT. Its translation: CASTQGASQPQHF.

This clonotype was counted ten times or more. This rearrangement joins TRBV19 to TRBJ2-5; 10 bases map to TRBD2. The CDR3 spans 15 residues. Germline V gives CDR1 LNHDA, CDR2 SQIVND (reference sequence). V gave up 7 bases and J gave up 5 bases; unmatched junction bases: 10. The CDR3 sequence: CASNLPGTSVETQYF. CDR3 coding DNA: TGTGCCAGTAACCTACCGGGGACTAGCGTTGAGACCCAGTACTTC.

This clonotype was counted at least ten times. The chain employs TRBV9 and TRBJ1-6, with D uncertain. Germline assignment: CDR1 SGDLS and CDR2 YYNGEE. V lost 3 bases, J lost 4 bases, and 8 bases lay in between. The CDR3 consists of 14 residues. CDR3 sequence (DNA): TGTGCCAGCAGCGAGGTTGGATATAATTCACCCCTCCACTTT. This sequence encodes CASSEVGYNSPLHF.

This clonotype occurred a few times. The V call is TRBV12-3 or TRBV12-4, the J call TRBJ1-5, with unresolved D. This CDR3 spans 13 amino acids. Trimming took off 10 bases at V and 5 bases at J, with 15 bases between the two ends. This chain's CDR3 is CATTAALDQPQHF. Written as DNA, the CDR3 is TGTGCCACCACCGCGGCCCTCGATCAGCCCCAGCATTTT.

This clonotype was observed many times. The chain recombines TRBV4-1 with TRBJ2-5; possibly TRBD1 or TRBD2 for D (5 bases each). The V end lost 0 bases, the J end lost 7 bases, and 15 bases lay between the germline ends. The CDR3 loop spans 15 amino acids. Germline CDR1 MGHRA, CDR2 YSYEKL. In DNA, the CDR3 is TGCGCCAGCAGCCAAGATCGTCTAACCGGGGCGACCCAGTACTTC. This encodes CASSQDRLTGATQYF.

This clonotype has a count of ten or more. J is TRBJ2-3 and V is TRBV6-2 or TRBV6-3; TRBD2 matches at 9 bases. Germline CDR1 reads MNHEY; CDR2 reads SVGEGT. The length of the CDR3 is 15 residues. The ends lost 3 bases at V and 4 bases at J; junction bases unmatched: 5. DNA of the CDR3: TGTGCCAGCAGTTATCAGCGGGGGGCCTCAGATACGCAGTATTTT. It encodes CASSYQRGASDTQYF.

This chain joins TRBV6-2 or TRBV6-3 and TRBJ1-1; D ambiguous. Trimming took off 4 bases at V and 4 bases at J, with 7 bases between the two ends. CDR3 length equals 12 residues. Germline V lookup: CDR1 MNHEY, CDR2 SVGEGT. The DNA of the CDR3 is TGTGCCAGCAGTTGGGGTATCACTGAAGCTTTCTTT. It translates to CASSWGITEAFF.

This clonotype was found many times. The chain links TRBV7-9 to TRBJ2-1; 9 positions agree with TRBD2. The CDR3 contains 18 residues. Per the germline V gene, CDR1 is SEHNR and CDR2 is FQNEAQ (reference sequence). V lost 4 bases to trimming and J lost 0 bases; unmatched junction nucleotides: 10. The CDR3 nucleotides read TGTGCCAGCAGCTCATGGGGTAGCGGGGGACACTCCTACAATGAGCAGTTCTTC. Translating gives CASSSWGSGGHSYNEQFF.

In its sample, this clonotype was seen many times. This chain links TRBV12-2 with TRBJ2-7; the table assigns TRBD2, which was not confirmed against the DNA. TRBV12-2 is marked as a pseudogene. The CDR3 loop spans 19 amino acids. The CDR3 DNA follows: TGTGCAAGTCGCTTAGAGGAGGGACTAGCGGGGCCCCGTACCTACGAGCAGTACTTC. This sequence encodes CASRLEEGLAGPRTYEQYF.

This clonotype was picked up many times. As DNA, the CDR3 is TGTGCCAGCAGCTCCGGGGGGGCAGGTCCAACTAATGAAAAACTGTTTTTT. Protein: CASSSGGAGPTNEKLFF. The chain recombines TRBV7-2 with TRBJ1-4; D is possibly TRBD1 (6 bases). Germline V CDR1 and CDR2: SGHTA, FQGNSA. This CDR3 region has 17 residues. V was trimmed by 4 bases and J by 0 bases, leaving 15 bases between them.